The entry that follows covers one T cell receptor beta chain sequence. Clones were read by immunoSEQ multiplex PCR, and TCRdb kept only the in-frame ones, dropping some. The sample has about 86,000 clones, 85% to 95% seen once. Germline V gene sequence: CDR1 ENHRY, CDR2 SYGVKD. Germline trimming cut 6 bases from V and 6 bases from J; bases unmatched to any gene: 6. The CDR3 is made up of 16 amino acids. These data are taken from a study of control samples from healthy donors and cancer patients. This chain uses TRBV10-3 with TRBJ2-3, with 16 bases lining up with TRBD2. The sequence derives from a woman in her thirties in good health. Material: blood. The CDR3 reads CAISLGLAGGPDTQYF. The DNA of the CDR3 is TGTGCCATCAGCCTGGGACTAGCGGGAGGGCCCGATACGCAGTATTTT.